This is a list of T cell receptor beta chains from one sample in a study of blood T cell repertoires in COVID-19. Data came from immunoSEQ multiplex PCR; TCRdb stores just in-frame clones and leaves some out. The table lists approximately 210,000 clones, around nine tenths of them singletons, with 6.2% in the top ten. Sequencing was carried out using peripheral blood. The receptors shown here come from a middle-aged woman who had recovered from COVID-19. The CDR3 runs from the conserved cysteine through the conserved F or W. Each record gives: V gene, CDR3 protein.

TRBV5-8,CASSRQGGETQYF
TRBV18,CASSESEGSYNSPLHF
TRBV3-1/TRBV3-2,CASSQGAQVSGNTIYF
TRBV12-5,CASGFFAPVSGTTGGETQYF
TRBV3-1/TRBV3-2,CASRPSGGTYEQYF
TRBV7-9,CASSSRDSYTGELFF
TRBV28,CASSYRTSGYEQYF
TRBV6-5,CASKPPGGGEQYF
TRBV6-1,CASSERRDQPQHF
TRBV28,CASLFSGGDYGYTF
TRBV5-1,CASSPHGGQETQYF
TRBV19,CASSSGQGAQVQYF
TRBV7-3,CASSFEDGDYNEQFF
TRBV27,CASSPGTGNEQYF
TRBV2,CASSGTSGSGEQYF
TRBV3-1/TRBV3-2,CASSQAPQGPGGYTF